Below are 5 T cell receptor beta chains sequenced from a single sample in a study of response to subunit inactivated influenza vaccine (dated 2018 in TCRdb). In the paper's terms, the time point label means: more than 35 days after influenza vaccine administration. To prepare the library, RT-PCR was applied. The reads were generated on an Illumina HiSeq 2500. The public reads were run again by TCRdb, first through fastp at Q25 and then through MiXCR, and only productive beta chains were kept. Rows are combined by CDR3 protein, so each entry shows the most common genes and DNA. The sample table contains about 480,000 distinct CDR3 sequences; only one count was recorded for approximately 10% of them. The ten largest clonotypes hold about an eighth of the sample. The sequences come from PBMCs from blood, collected 40 to 50 days after vaccination. Receptor source: a man aged 45-65 years who received an inactivated influenza vaccine. Donor details come from another sample of the same person, matched by shared clones.

The rearrangement uses TRBV6-1 and TRBJ1-1, with 8 nucleotides matching TRBD1. The CDR3 is 14 amino acids. Losses at the gene ends were 6 bases for V and 3 bases for J; bases not matched to a gene: 6. Germline lookup yields CDR1 MNHNS and CDR2 SASEGT. CDR3 protein: CASRSDRGYTEAFF. The CDR3 DNA reads TGTGCCAGCAGATCCGACAGGGGCTACACTGAAGCTTTCTTT.

This clonotype was counted only a few times. V usage is TRBV5-1 and J usage is TRBJ2-1, with TRBD2 matching 12 bases. Germline values: CDR1 SGHRS, CDR2 YFSETQ. This CDR3 has 17 amino acids. V lost 0 bases to trimming and J lost 4 bases; unmatched junction nucleotides: 5. This chain's CDR3 is CASSLVASGRGYNEQFF. The CDR3 DNA is TGCGCCAGCAGCTTGGTGGCTAGCGGGAGGGGTTACAATGAGCAGTTCTTC.

This clonotype was detected ten times or more. The CDR3 is CASGTGSAQYF. The CDR3 bases are TGTGCCAGCGGGACAGGGTCAGCGCAGTATTTT. The rearrangement joins TRBV12-3 or TRBV12-4 to TRBJ2-3; 9 bases agree with TRBD1. The CDR3 has 11 amino acids. Trimming at V came to 8 bases and at J to 10 bases, leaving 4 bases not matched to a gene.

V is TRBV15 and J is TRBJ2-2; D unresolved. Germline V gene lookup returns CDR1 LNHNV and CDR2 YYDKDF (reference sequence). V lost 5 bases and J lost 4, with 5 bases in between. This CDR3 is built from 12 residues. This CDR3 is CATSHFTGELFF. In DNA, the CDR3 is TGTGCCACCAGCCATTTCACCGGGGAGCTGTTTTTT.

The CDR3 DNA reads TGTGCCAGCAGTTCCTATACGGGATCCGTAAATGAGCAGTTCTTC. This encodes CASSSYTGSVNEQFF. The rearrangement joins TRBV6-2 or TRBV6-3 to TRBJ2-1, with D perhaps matching TRBD2 (5 bases). The CDR3 is 15 amino acids. The germline gives CDR1 MNHEY, CDR2 SVGEGT. The V gene lost 4 bases and the J gene lost 7 bases, with 17 bases spanning the gap.